This T cell receptor (beta chain) appears in the sequencing data of a study of blood T cells in healthy people across ages. Whole-study findings and limits: With naive T cell percentage, TCR beta diversity showed a strong correlation.

In each sample, at least 6.5 million PBMCs were isolated. With a J-beta primer mix and a sample-barcoded 5' primer, a second PCR ran about 7 to 11 cycles. Each cDNA molecule, via a template-switch adaptor with 12 random nucleotides, was tagged. TCRdb reprocessed the 5' RACE reads via MiXCR and lists one record per CDR3 protein. The table shows fewer than 2,000,000 distinct CDR3 sequences, with roughly a third occurring only once. A remark on this clonotype: Its antigen remains unknown.

This sequence was found in a woman in her 30s in good health. Source material: blood.

CDR3 DNA sequence: TGTGCCAGCAGTGCCGGGACCCAGAGTGGAGAGACCCAGTACTTC. Translation gives CASSAGTQSGETQYF. This rearrangement joins TRBV6-1 to TRBJ2-5, with D perhaps assigned TRBD1 or TRBD2 (5 bases each). Trimming pared 4 bases from V and 4 bases from J, leaving 16 bases between. This CDR3 is built from 15 residues. Per the germline V gene, CDR1 is MNHNS and CDR2 is SASEGT.